Presented here are 11 T cell receptor beta chains from one specimen sequenced in a study of shared clonotypes between healthy human individuals. The data were produced by immunoSEQ multiplex PCR, yet TCRdb's version contains in-frame clones alone and is incomplete. The table includes roughly 2,300,000 clones, 85% to 95% detected once. Sequenced input: naive CD4+ T cells from PBMCs. Subset indicated: CD45RA+ positively selected. The source is a man younger than 30 in good health. Some clones in this sample may be carry-over from other donors' samples.

V gene TRBV28 combines with J gene TRBJ2-1; perhaps TRBD2 as D (6 bases). Germline CDR1 is MDHEN and CDR2 is SYDVKM. V lost 3 bases and J 5 bases, leaving 20 bases between the germline ends. The CDR3 is made up of 17 amino acids. CDR3 nucleotide sequence: TGTGCCAGCAGTTTCCTCAAACTAGCCGCGTTCCACAATGAGCAGTTCTTC. Translated: CASSFLKLAAFHNEQFF.

DNA of the CDR3: TGTGCCAGCAGTGAATTGATTGGGACAGTCGGAAACACCATATATTTT. Protein sequence: CASSELIGTVGNTIYF. The chain has TRBV25-1 and TRBJ1-3, with 7 positions matching TRBD1. CDR1 is MGHDK, CDR2 SYGVNS, per germline. This CDR3 comprises 16 residues. The J segment lost 4 bases and the V segment lost 1 base, leaving 7 bases of the junction unmatched.

The chain couples TRBV5-1 to TRBJ1-2, with D possibly matching TRBD1 (5 bases). CDR1 and CDR2 from the germline V gene are SGHRS and YFSETQ. With 0 bases removed from V and 7 bases from J, the gap between germline ends came to 10 bases. The CDR3 contains 13 residues. CDR3 coding DNA: TGCGCCAGCAGCTTGGTGGGGGAGTTTGGCTACACCTTC. Residues: CASSLVGEFGYTF.

This chain joins TRBV5-8 and TRBJ1-4; 12 nucleotides line up with TRBD1. The J segment lost 7 bases and the V segment lost 2 bases, leaving 6 bases of the junction unmatched. CDR3 size: 16 residues. Germline V lookup: CDR1 SGHTS, CDR2 YDEGEE. CDR3 residues: CASSFGTGGGGEKLFF. Here the CDR3 DNA reads TGTGCCAGCAGCTTCGGGACAGGGGGCGGGGGTGAAAAACTGTTTTTT.

The V call is TRBV28, the J call TRBJ2-2; D call uncertain. V was clipped by 6 bases and J by 4 bases, with 9 bases between them. The length of the CDR3 is 13 residues. Germline lookup yields CDR1 MDHEN and CDR2 SYDVKM. CDR3 loop: CASSWHRTGELFF. The DNA of the CDR3 is TGTGCCAGCAGCTGGCATCGCACCGGGGAGCTGTTTTTT. Supplemented by reference TRBV28 and TRBJ2-2, the full variable domain reads DVKVTQSSRYLVKRTGEKVFLECVQDMDHENMFWYRQDPGLGLRLIYFSYDVKMKEKGDIPEGYSVSREKKERFSLILESASTNQTSMYLCASSWHRTGELFFGEGSRLTVL.

There are a few counts of this clone. This sequence joins TRBV7-2 and TRBJ1-5, with D maybe TRBD1 (5 bases). V was trimmed by 1 base and J by 1 base, leaving 11 bases between them. Germline V gives CDR1 SGHTA, CDR2 FQGNSA. This CDR3 region has 16 residues. The CDR3, as DNA: TGTGCCAGCAGCTTAGTCGCGACAGAAAGCAATCAGCCCCAGCATTTT. Encoded protein: CASSLVATESNQPQHF.

V usage is TRBV6-5 and J usage is TRBJ2-1, with D perhaps TRBD2 (5 bases). The CDR3 has 15 amino acids. Germline lookup yields CDR1 MNHEY and CDR2 SVGAGI. Trimming shortened V by 4 bases and J by 3 bases, and 13 bases separated the two germline ends. For the CDR3, the DNA is TGTGCCAGCAGTTTTGCTTCCGGGATCTACAATGAGCAGTTCTTC. It translates to CASSFASGIYNEQFF.

The chain links TRBV28 to TRBJ2-5, with 7 bases lining up with TRBD1. J gave up 7 bases and V 3 bases, and 5 bases lay outside the gene matches. This CDR3 has 13 residues. Germline V gene sequence: CDR1 MDHEN, CDR2 SYDVKM. The CDR3 DNA sequence: TGTGCCAGCAGTTTGACAGGGTCGGGGACCCAGTACTTC. Its translation is CASSLTGSGTQYF.

The chain is built from TRBV6-1 and TRBJ1-2; tentative D call: TRBD1 (6 bases). The CDR3 is 14 amino acids. CDR1 MNHNS and CDR2 SASEGT come from the germline V gene. V lost 6 bases to trimming and J lost 1 base, with 12 bases between them. The CDR3 is CASRRVGGNYGYTF. The CDR3 bases are TGTGCCAGCAGGCGGGTAGGGGGTAACTATGGCTACACCTTC.

V and J are TRBV25-1 and TRBJ1-2, with D hard to call. Germline V gene lookup returns CDR1 MGHDK and CDR2 SYGVNS. V lost 2 bases, J lost 0 bases, and 1 base lay in between. This CDR3 is 12 amino acids long. The CDR3 nucleotides are TGTGCCAGCAGTGAAGCTAACTATGGCTACACCTTC. The encoded protein is CASSEANYGYTF.

This sequence joins TRBV5-1 and TRBJ1-1; 11 positions agree with TRBD1. Germline loops: CDR1 SGHRS, CDR2 YFSETQ. The trim removed 3 bases at V and 11 bases at J, leaving 9 bases unmatched. This CDR3 contains 14 residues. The CDR3, as DNA: TGCGCCAGCAGCTCTGTCCCGGGACAGGGGGGGGCTTTCTTT. Its protein is CASSSVPGQGGAFF.